One sample yielded the 5 T cell receptor beta chains listed below, sequenced in a study of human T cells and chemical hapten exposure. TCRdb reanalysed the RACE reads using MiXCR and keeps one entry per CDR3 protein. This table has 95,000 to 150,000 distinct CDR3 sequences, about 10% appearing once. Time point: patch test 3, about 24 weeks after DPC sensitization. As for treatment: therapeutic diphenylcyclopropenone sensitization with weekly scalp DPC. Sequenced here: whole blood, sampled in connection with sensitization to the hapten diphenylcyclopropenone (DPC). The receptor source for this set is a woman aged 50 to 65 with alopecia areata. Some clones in this sample may be carry-over from other donors' samples.

This clonotype occurred many times. The CDR3 is CASRLAMNTEAFF. In DNA form, the CDR3 reads TGTGCCAGCAGGTTAGCGATGAACACTGAAGCTTTCTTT. V usage is TRBV2 and J usage is TRBJ1-1; D remains unclear. Germline CDR1 and CDR2: SNHLY and FYNNEI. The CDR3 consists of 13 residues. V was trimmed by 6 bases and J by 0 bases, leaving 8 bases between them.

This clonotype was seen ten or more times. This chain uses TRBV5-1 with TRBJ2-2; 10 nucleotides match TRBD2. The CDR3 contains 13 residues. V shed 9 bases, J shed 4 bases, and the junction held 3 bases outside the gene matches. CDR1 is SGHRS, CDR2 YFSETQ, per germline. For the CDR3, the DNA is TGCGCCACCGGGACTAGCGTCACCGGGGAGCTGTTTTTT. Translated: CATGTSVTGELFF.

This chain joins TRBV29-1 and TRBJ2-1; D is undetermined. The CDR3 is 14 amino acids. Germline V gene lookup returns CDR1 SQVTM and CDR2 ANQGSEA. The V end was cut by 1 base, the J end by 5 bases, with 12 bases between. The CDR3 DNA reads as TGCAGCGTTGAAGTGCCTCCAGCGAACAATGAGCAGTTCTTC. Protein: CSVEVPPANNEQFF.

The chain has TRBV5-1 and TRBJ2-5; 7 bases line up with TRBD1. In germline, CDR1 is SGHRS, CDR2 YFSETQ. The ends lost 1 base at V and 1 base at J; junction bases unmatched: 4. The CDR3 runs to 15 residues. In nucleotides, the CDR3 is TGCGCCAGCAGCTTGAATCCAGGGGGCCAAGAGACCCAGTACTTC. Protein product: CASSLNPGGQETQYF.

The CDR3 DNA follows: TGTGCCAGCAGCCAAGCCATGTTATTGACGCGGGAGGGGCAGTACTTC. Translating it yields CASSQAMLLTREGQYF. The rearrangement links TRBV3-1 to TRBJ2-7; TRBD2 matches at 9 bases. The CDR3 covers 16 residues. Per germline, CDR1 LGHDT and CDR2 YNNKEL (reference sequence). V lost 1 base to trimming and J lost 9 bases; unmatched junction nucleotides: 13.